This T cell receptor beta chain is drawn from a study of sequential checkpoint blockade in melanoma. Background on the study: First-line arms were nivolumab then ipilimumab, or the reverse, randomized 1:1. Each arm's sequence ended with maintenance nivolumab.

CDR3 length: 17 residues. Germline-derived CDR1 and CDR2 are LNHDA and SQIVND (reference sequence). Trimming pared 2 bases from V and 2 bases from J, leaving 17 bases between. Profiling relied on immunoSEQ multiplex PCR, and the TCRdb table lists in-frame clones only, not all of them. The sample yields 4,000 to 5,000 clones, 55% to 75% seen once. The treatment was: randomized to nivolumab then ipilimumab (arm A) or the reverse (arm B). No patient had prior DNA-damaging chemotherapy. PBMC sorting kept live CD3+CD8+ cells without CD19 or CD56. The chain joins TRBV19 to TRBJ2-3; D is possibly TRBD2 (7 bases). This specimen consisted of CD8+ T cells sorted from blood (inferred from file names), obtained from a patient given nivolumab and ipilimumab in sequence. The TCR originated in a human donor with melanoma. For the CDR3, the DNA is TGTGCCAGTAGTATACTGGGGGCGGGGGCCTACACAGATACGCAGTATTTT. Encoded protein: CASSILGAGAYTDTQYF.